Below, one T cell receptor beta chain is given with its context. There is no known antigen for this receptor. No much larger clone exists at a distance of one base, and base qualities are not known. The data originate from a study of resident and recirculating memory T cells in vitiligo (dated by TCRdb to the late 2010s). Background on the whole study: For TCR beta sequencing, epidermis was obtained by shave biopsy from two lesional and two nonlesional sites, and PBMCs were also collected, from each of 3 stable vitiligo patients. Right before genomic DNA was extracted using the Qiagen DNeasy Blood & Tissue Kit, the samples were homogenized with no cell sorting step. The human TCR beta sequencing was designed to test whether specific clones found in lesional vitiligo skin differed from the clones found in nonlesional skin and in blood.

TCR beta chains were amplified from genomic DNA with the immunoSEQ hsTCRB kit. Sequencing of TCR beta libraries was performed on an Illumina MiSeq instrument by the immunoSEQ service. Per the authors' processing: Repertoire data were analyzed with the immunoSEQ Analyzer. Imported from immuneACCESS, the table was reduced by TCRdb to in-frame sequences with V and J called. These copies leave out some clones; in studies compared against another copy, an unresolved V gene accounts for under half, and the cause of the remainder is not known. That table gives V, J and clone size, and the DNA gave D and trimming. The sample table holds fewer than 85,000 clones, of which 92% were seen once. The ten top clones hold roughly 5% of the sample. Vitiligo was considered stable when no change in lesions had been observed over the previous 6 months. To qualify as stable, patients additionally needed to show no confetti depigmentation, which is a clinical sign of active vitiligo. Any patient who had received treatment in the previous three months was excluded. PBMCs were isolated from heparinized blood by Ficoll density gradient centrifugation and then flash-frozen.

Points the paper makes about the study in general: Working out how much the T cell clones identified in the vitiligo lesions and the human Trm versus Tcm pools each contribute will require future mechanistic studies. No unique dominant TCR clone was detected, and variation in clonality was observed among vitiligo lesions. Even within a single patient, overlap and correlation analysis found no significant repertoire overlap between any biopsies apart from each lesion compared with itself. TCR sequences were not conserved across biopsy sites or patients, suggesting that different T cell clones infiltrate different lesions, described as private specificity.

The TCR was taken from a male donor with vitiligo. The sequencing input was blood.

The nucleotides are TGTGCCAGCAGCTGGCCTGCGCGGACTCTCTACGAGCAGTACTTC. Translated, it reads CASSWPARTLYEQYF. The rearrangement joined TRBV5-5 to TRBJ2-7; TRBD2 is a weak D gene call, 5 bases matching. The CDR1 and CDR2 encoded by the germline V gene (reference sequence) are SGHKS and YYEKEE. The CDR3 numbers 15 residues from cysteine through phenylalanine. Only the CDR3 region is kept as DNA, spanning 45 bases read in frame from base 1. V and J are truncated by 3 bases and 3 bases respectively, leaving an intervening sequence of 16 bases.